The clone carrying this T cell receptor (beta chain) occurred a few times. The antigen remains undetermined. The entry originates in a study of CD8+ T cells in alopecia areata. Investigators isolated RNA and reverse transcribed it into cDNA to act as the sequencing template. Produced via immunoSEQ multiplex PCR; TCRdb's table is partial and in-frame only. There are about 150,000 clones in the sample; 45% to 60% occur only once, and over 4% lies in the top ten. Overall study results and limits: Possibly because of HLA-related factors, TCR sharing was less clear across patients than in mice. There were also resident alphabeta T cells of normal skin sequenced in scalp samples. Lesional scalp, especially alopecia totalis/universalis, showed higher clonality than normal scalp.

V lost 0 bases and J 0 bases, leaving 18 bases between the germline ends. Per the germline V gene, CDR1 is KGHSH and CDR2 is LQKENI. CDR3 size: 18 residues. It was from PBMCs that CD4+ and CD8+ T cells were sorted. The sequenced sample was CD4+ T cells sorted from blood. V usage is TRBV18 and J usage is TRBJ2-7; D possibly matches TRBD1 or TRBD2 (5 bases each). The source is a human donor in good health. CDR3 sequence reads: CASSPPRGIQQSSYEQYF. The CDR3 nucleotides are TGTGCCAGCTCACCACCGAGGGGCATTCAACAAAGCTCCTACGAGCAGTACTTC.